Presented here are 23 T cell receptor beta chains from one specimen sequenced in a study of blood T cell repertoires in COVID-19. Sequencing used immunoSEQ multiplex PCR; TCRdb keeps in-frame clones, though not all of them. The repertoire has 150,000 to 200,000 clones, 80% to 85% of them found once; the top ten carry around 7%. The source material was PBMCs or T cells enriched from blood (not recorded which). The origin of the receptors is a man between 40 and 49 years old who had recovered from COVID-19.

The V gene is TRBV6-5, the J gene TRBJ2-7, with 9 bases lining up with TRBD2. This CDR3 is built from 14 residues. The germline gives CDR1 MNHEY, CDR2 SVGAGI. After removal of 4 bases from V and 6 bases from J, the junction contained 7 bases not matched to a gene. CDR3 nucleotide sequence: TGTGCCAGCAGTTTTCGGCCAGCGGGGGGCGAGCAGTACTTC. Its translation: CASSFRPAGGEQYF.

The rearrangement joins TRBV5-4 to TRBJ2-3; TRBD2 matches 10 bases. The V gene end was trimmed by 4 bases and the J gene end by 1 base; junction bases not matched to a gene: 6. Germline V gene data show CDR1 as SGHNT and CDR2 as YYREEE (reference sequence). The CDR3 is made up of 16 amino acids. The CDR3 loop is CASSRTTSGGTDTQYF. The CDR3 coding sequence is TGTGCCAGCAGCCGGACCACTAGCGGGGGCACAGATACGCAGTATTTT.

This clone was found once. The chain carries TRBV5-5 and TRBJ1-2; D perhaps matches TRBD1 (6 bases). This CDR3 spans 18 amino acids. V lost 0 bases and J 5 bases, leaving 23 bases between the germline ends. From germline, CDR1 is SGHKS and CDR2 YYEKEE (reference sequence). In nucleotides, the CDR3 is TGTGCCAGCAGCTTGGGGGGACAATCTGCTTTCGGGCGATATGGCTACACCTTC. Translating gives CASSLGGQSAFGRYGYTF.

The chain links TRBV6-2 or TRBV6-3 to TRBJ2-3; 7 bases align to TRBD1. The germline V gene has CDR1 MNHEY and CDR2 SVGEGT. The CDR3 loop spans 16 amino acids. V was pared by 5 bases and J by 0 bases, with 8 bases of the junction left unmatched. The CDR3 DNA follows: TGTGCCAGCAGTCTCCTGGGACAGTTAAGCACAGATACGCAGTATTTT. This encodes CASSLLGQLSTDTQYF.

The chain combines TRBV5-4 with TRBJ1-1, with D possibly matching TRBD1 (5 bases). This CDR3 is built from 15 residues. Trimming removed 4 bases at V and 0 bases at J, with 13 bases between. CDR1 and CDR2 from the germline V gene are SGHNT and YYREEE (reference sequence). The CDR3 DNA is TGTGCCAGCAGCCAGAAACAGGTCTTGAACACTGAAGCTTTCTTT. Amino acid sequence: CASSQKQVLNTEAFF.

This chain's CDR3 is CAISELDTYNEQFF. In DNA, the CDR3 is TGTGCCATCAGTGAATTAGACACTTACAATGAGCAGTTCTTC. The chain recombines TRBV10-3 with TRBJ2-1, with D hard to call. The CDR3 covers 14 residues. V lost 3 bases to trimming and J lost 4 bases, with 10 bases between them. Germline V gives CDR1 ENHRY, CDR2 SYGVKD.

V is TRBV7-9 and J is TRBJ2-3; 7 positions match TRBD2. CDR1 SEHNR and CDR2 FQNEAQ come from the germline V gene (reference sequence). The CDR3 is 17 amino acids. The V segment lost 1 base and the J segment 2 bases; nucleotides outside the gene matches: 9. Here the CDR3 DNA reads TGTGCCAGCAGCTTAGACTGGGCCAGCGGGGACACAGATACGCAGTATTTT. It translates to CASSLDWASGDTDTQYF.

J is TRBJ2-5 and V is TRBV5-1; tentatively, D is TRBD1 (5 bases). Germline V lookup: CDR1 SGHRS, CDR2 YFSETQ. This CDR3 is built from 13 residues. V dropped 2 bases and J dropped 5 bases, with 10 bases sitting between them. The CDR3 coding sequence is TGCGCCAGCAGCTTTCAGGGCCAGGAGACCCAGTACTTC. Protein sequence: CASSFQGQETQYF.

The J gene is TRBJ1-4, the V gene TRBV5-1; D not resolved. Trimming took 1 base from V and 6 from J, leaving 10 bases between them. Germline V lookup: CDR1 SGHRS, CDR2 YFSETQ. CDR3 length equals 14 residues. CDR3 bases: TGCGCCAGCAGCTTGAACAGATTGGATGAAAAACTGTTTTTT. It encodes CASSLNRLDEKLFF. Drawing the rest from reference TRBV5-1 and TRBJ1-4, the complete variable domain is KAGVTQTPRYLIKTRGQQVTLSCSPISGHRSVSWYQQTPGQGLQFLFEYFSETQRNKGNFPGRFSGRQFSNSRSEMNVSTLELGDSALYLCASSLNRLDEKLFFGSGTQLSVL.

The chain combines TRBV9 with TRBJ1-1, with a tentative D call TRBD1 (5 bases). V lost 0 bases and J 3 bases, leaving 9 bases between the germline ends. CDR1 SGDLS and CDR2 YYNGEE come from the germline V gene. The CDR3 covers 14 residues. As DNA, the CDR3 is TGTGCCAGCAGCGTAGAGCCGGGGGACACTGAAGCTTTCTTT. Its protein is CASSVEPGDTEAFF.

Here the CDR3 DNA reads TGTGCCAGCAGCCACTGGGAGGGCTACGAGCAGTACTTC. It encodes CASSHWEGYEQYF. The V gene is TRBV4-2, the J gene TRBJ2-7; 7 bases map to TRBD2. The CDR3 is 13 amino acids. Germline V gives CDR1 LGHNA, CDR2 YNFKEQ. Germline trimming cut 3 bases from V and 3 bases from J; bases unmatched to any gene: 2.

V is TRBV28 and J is TRBJ1-2; the D gene is possibly TRBD1 (5 bases). CDR3 size: 14 residues. In germline, CDR1 is MDHEN, CDR2 SYDVKM. Trimming pared 6 bases from V and 1 base from J, leaving 12 bases between. CDR3 DNA sequence: TGTGCCAGCAGACGCTTGACAGTTAACTATGGCTACACCTTC. Protein sequence: CASRRLTVNYGYTF.

The rearrangement joins TRBV19 to TRBJ1-2, with D perhaps matching TRBD1 (6 bases). V lost 5 bases to trimming and J lost 8 bases, with 9 bases between them. The CDR3 is made up of 11 amino acids. Germline V gene data show CDR1 as LNHDA and CDR2 as SQIVND (reference sequence). DNA of the CDR3: TGTGCCAGTAGTGTCGGACAGGGCTACACCTTC. Protein: CASSVGQGYTF.

The chain employs TRBV27 and TRBJ2-2; 8 bases are a match to TRBD1. CDR1 is MNHEY and CDR2 is SMNVEV in the germline V gene (reference sequence). This CDR3 spans 15 amino acids. Germline trimming cut 5 bases from V and 4 bases from J; bases unmatched to any gene: 6. CDR3 sequence: CASSAGGVGTGELFF. DNA of the CDR3: TGTGCCAGCAGTGCAGGGGGCGTGGGCACCGGGGAGCTGTTTTTT.

This chain joins TRBV7-8 and TRBJ2-3; D gene uncertain. CDR1 and CDR2 from the germline V gene are SGHVS and FQNEAQ. This CDR3 comprises 14 residues. V was shortened by 3 bases and J by 3 bases, with 10 bases between the two germline ends. CDR3 loop: CASSLVRETDTQYF. The CDR3 region has the DNA TGTGCCAGCAGCTTGGTTAGAGAGACAGATACGCAGTATTTT. Full variable domain (rest looked up from reference TRBV7-8 and TRBJ2-3): GAGVSQSPRYKVAKRGQDVALRCDPISGHVSLFWYQQALGQGPEFLTYFQNEAQLDKSGLPSDRFFAERPEGSVSTLKIQRTQQEDSAVYLCASSLVRETDTQYFGPGTRLTVL.

The J gene is TRBJ1-6, the V gene TRBV6-1, with D unclear. The V gene's germline CDR1 is MNHNS and CDR2 SASEGT. CDR3 length equals 14 residues. Trimming stripped 3 bases from V and 7 bases from J, with 10 bases between. The CDR3 region is CASSESGINSPLHF. In DNA, the CDR3 is TGTGCCAGCAGTGAGTCGGGGATCAATTCACCCCTCCACTTT.

The chain has TRBV2 and TRBJ2-2; 9 bases agree with TRBD2. Germline loops: CDR1 SNHLY, CDR2 FYNNEI. V lost 5 bases to trimming and J lost 6 bases; unmatched junction nucleotides: 7. This CDR3 has 15 residues. The CDR3 DNA reads TGTGCCAGCAGTCGTACAGGGACTAGCCCCGGGGAGCTGTTTTTT. It specifies CASSRTGTSPGELFF. Based on the CDR3 plus reference TRBV2 and TRBJ2-2, the full variable domain is EPEVTQTPSHQVTQMGQEVILRCVPISNHLYFYWYRQILGQKVEFLVSFYNNEISEKSEIFDDQFSVERPDGSNFTLKIRSTKLEDSAMYFCASSRTGTSPGELFFGEGSRLTVL.

The rearrangement links TRBV3-1 (or the pseudogene TRBV3-2) to TRBJ2-7; a weak D match, TRBD2 (6 bases). CDR1 LGHDT and CDR2 YNNKEL come from the germline V gene (reference sequence). The CDR3 covers 14 residues. Trimming shortened V by 3 bases and J by 6 bases, and 15 bases separated the two germline ends. CDR3 protein: CASSQEEGLREQYF. The CDR3 nucleotides are TGTGCCAGCAGCCAGGAGGAAGGACTACGCGAGCAGTACTTC.

The chain has TRBV7-6 and TRBJ1-4; 9 bases fit TRBD1. Germline lookup yields CDR1 SGHVS and CDR2 FNYEAQ. Trimming removed 5 bases from V and 8 bases from J; junction bases left unmatched: 9. CDR3 length equals 15 residues. CDR3 in DNA: TGTGCCAGCAGCCCGACACAGGGGGCGAGGGAAAAACTGTTTTTT. This translates into CASSPTQGAREKLFF.

This clone was seen a handful of times. V gene TRBV19 combines with J gene TRBJ1-1; TRBD1 aligns across 7 bases. This CDR3 is built from 15 residues. Germline V gene sequence: CDR1 LNHDA, CDR2 SQIVND (reference sequence). V lost 3 bases, J lost 6 bases, and 10 bases stayed unmatched. The CDR3: CASSIRRQGPPEAFF. The CDR3 region has the DNA TGTGCCAGTAGTATCAGACGACAGGGACCCCCTGAAGCTTTCTTT.

The genes are TRBV30 and TRBJ1-6, with D unclear. The CDR3 runs to 14 residues. Germline CDR1 GTSNPN, CDR2 SVGIG (reference sequence). V was shortened by 4 bases and J by 6 bases, with 13 bases between the two germline ends. The CDR3 protein is CAWTFTGLNSPLHF. CDR3 in DNA: TGTGCCTGGACCTTTACCGGACTTAATTCACCCCTCCACTTT.

This clone was found many times. The CDR3 DNA reads as TGTGCCAGCAGCGCACGGGACAGGGCGGGCTATGGCTACACCTTC. Amino acids: CASSARDRAGYGYTF. The chain has TRBV7-8 and TRBJ1-2; TRBD1 matches at 9 bases. Germline CDR1 reads SGHVS; CDR2 reads FQNEAQ. V lost 5 bases, J lost 4 bases, and 8 bases stayed unmatched. The CDR3 runs 15 residues.

CDR3 residues: CASSHGTGEGYNEQFF. As DNA, the CDR3 is TGCGCCAGCAGCCACGGGACAGGGGAGGGATACAATGAGCAGTTCTTC. The chain carries TRBV4-3 and TRBJ2-1; 10 nucleotides align to TRBD1. Germline V gene data show CDR1 as LGHNA and CDR2 as YSLEER. The CDR3 covers 16 residues. With 3 bases clipped from V and 4 bases from J, the junction kept 6 bases outside the gene matches.